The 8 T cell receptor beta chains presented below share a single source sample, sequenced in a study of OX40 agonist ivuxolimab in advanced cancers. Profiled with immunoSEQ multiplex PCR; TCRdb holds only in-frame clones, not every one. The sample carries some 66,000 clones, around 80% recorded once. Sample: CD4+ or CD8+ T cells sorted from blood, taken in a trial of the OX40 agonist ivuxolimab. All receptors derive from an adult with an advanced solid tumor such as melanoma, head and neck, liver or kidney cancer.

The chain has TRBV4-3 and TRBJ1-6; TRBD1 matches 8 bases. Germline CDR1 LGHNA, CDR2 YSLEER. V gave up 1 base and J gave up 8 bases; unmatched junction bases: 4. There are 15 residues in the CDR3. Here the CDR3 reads CASSQGQGRHSPLHF. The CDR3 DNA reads TGCGCCAGCAGCCAAGGACAGGGGCGTCATTCACCCCTCCACTTT.

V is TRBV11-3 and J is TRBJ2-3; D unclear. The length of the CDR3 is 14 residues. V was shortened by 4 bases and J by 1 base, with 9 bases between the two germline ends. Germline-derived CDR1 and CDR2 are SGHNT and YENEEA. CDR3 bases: TGTGCCAGCAGCTCACAGCTTCGCACAGATACGCAGTATTTT. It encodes CASSSQLRTDTQYF.

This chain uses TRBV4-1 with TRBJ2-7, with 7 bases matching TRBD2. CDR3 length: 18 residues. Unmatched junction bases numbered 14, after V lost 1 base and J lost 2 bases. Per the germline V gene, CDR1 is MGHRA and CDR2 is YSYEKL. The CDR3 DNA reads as TGCGCCAGCAGCCAAGTTTTAGTATTCGGGGGGAAGCCCTACGAGCAGTACGTC. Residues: CASSQVLVFGGKPYEQYV.

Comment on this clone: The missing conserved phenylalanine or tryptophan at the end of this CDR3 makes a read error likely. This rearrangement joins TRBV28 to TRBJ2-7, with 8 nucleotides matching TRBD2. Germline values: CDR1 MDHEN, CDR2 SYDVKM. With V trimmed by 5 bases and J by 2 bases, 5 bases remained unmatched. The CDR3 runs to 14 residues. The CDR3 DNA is TGTGCCAGCAGTCCCTTGCGGGAGGCCTACGAGCAGTACCTC. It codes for CASSPLREAYEQYL.

CDR3 in amino acids: CASGAPAAVGQPQHF. CDR3 nucleotide sequence: TGTGCCAGCGGCGCCCCCGCTGCCGTGGGTCAGCCCCAGCATTTT. The chain employs TRBV28 and TRBJ1-5; no definite D call. The CDR3 runs to 15 residues. Per the germline V gene, CDR1 is MDHEN and CDR2 is SYDVKM. Trimming took off 8 bases at V and 6 bases at J, with 20 bases between the two ends.

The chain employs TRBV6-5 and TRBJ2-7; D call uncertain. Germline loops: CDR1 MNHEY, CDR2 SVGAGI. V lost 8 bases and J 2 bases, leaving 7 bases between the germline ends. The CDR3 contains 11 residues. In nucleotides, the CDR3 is TGTGCCAGCGGTACCACCTACGAGCAGTACGTC. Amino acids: CASGTTYEQYV.

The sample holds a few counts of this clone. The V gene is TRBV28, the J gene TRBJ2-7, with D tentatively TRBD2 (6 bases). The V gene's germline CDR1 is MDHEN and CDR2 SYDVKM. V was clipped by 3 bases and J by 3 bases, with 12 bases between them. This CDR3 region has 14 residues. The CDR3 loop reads CASSFSGERYEQYV. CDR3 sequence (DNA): TGTGCCAGCAGTTTTTCGGGGGAACGCTACGAGCAGTACGTC.

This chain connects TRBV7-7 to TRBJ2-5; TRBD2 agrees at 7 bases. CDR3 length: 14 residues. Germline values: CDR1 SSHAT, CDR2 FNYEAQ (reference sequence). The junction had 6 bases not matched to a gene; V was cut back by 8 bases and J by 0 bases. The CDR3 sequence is CASLKAGNQETQYF. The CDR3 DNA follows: TGTGCCAGCCTAAAAGCGGGGAACCAAGAGACCCAGTACTTC.